Listed below are T cell receptor beta chains from one sample, sequenced in a study of tumor and adjacent non-tumor tissue in lung cancer. TCRdb reprocessed the multiplex PCR reads with MiXCR, giving one entry per CDR3 protein. The sample carries 90,000 to 120,000 distinct CDR3 sequences, 65% recorded once. The sequencing input was distant non-tumor lung tissue. All receptors derive from a man aged 30-40 years with non-small cell lung cancer. Each CDR3 is given without its conserved first and last residue. Clone sizes are given selectively: once, few, many, or a class where the clone is expanded.

v_gene	abundance	j_gene	CDR3aa
TRBV11-2	.	TRBJ2-3	ASSTRQWAMDTQY
TRBV5-1	.	TRBJ2-7	TSSWAASGYSYEQY
TRBV20-1	.	TRBJ1-2	SDRRTGGWDGYT
TRBV4-2	many	TRBJ2-1	ASSQDLSDEGHEQF
TRBV11-2	.	TRBJ2-7	ASSTPGTRYHERY
TRBV12-3/TRBV12-4	many	TRBJ2-7	ASSRGTSGIGEQY
TRBV6-6	once	TRBJ2-7	ASSPGLEESYEQY
TRBV20-1	few	TRBJ2-3	STVGGLVLDTQY
TRBV5-4	.	TRBJ2-1	ASSLGGNDQF
TRBV20-1	many	TRBJ2-6	SARQGAGANVLT
TRBV20-1	many	TRBJ2-5	SAPTSGKETQY
TRBV21-1	.	TRBJ2-4	ASGSEKAKNIQY
TRBV11-1	.	TRBJ2-5	ASSLEGASKTQY
TRBV29-1	.	TRBJ1-1	SVVTRQGAIRGTEAF
TRBV10-2	many	TRBJ1-6	ASSGQGASPLH
TRBV11-3	once	TRBJ2-7	AGRTGTGVEQY
TRBV29-1	many	TRBJ2-3	SVVISGRNSDTQY
TRBV11-1	.	.	ASSLRRLAGISTNTQH
TRBV11-2	.	TRBJ1-6	ASDLSWGGSSLH
TRBV30	few	TRBJ1-4	AWRQQYNEKLF
TRBV7-2	.	TRBJ2-6	ASSLTDWTANVLT
TRBV11-2	few	TRBJ1-2	ASSLRLGANYGYT
TRBV6-1	once	TRBJ1-6	ASSWASDPDSPLH
TRBV6-5	.	TRBJ1-1	DSNYSGQGGRKTEAF
TRBV6-5	many	TRBJ1-4	ASSSTGFLNEKLF
TRBV20-1	.	TRBJ2-3	SAGIMIWATDTRY
TRBV7-3	.	TRBJ1-1	ASSLGQPQAEAF
TRBV6-5	many	TRBJ1-2	ASSLESTGGGGYT
TRBV20-1	.	TRBJ2-3	NARGSGGLTDTQY
TRBV11-2	once	TRBJ2-3	ASSRTDYTDTQY
TRBV13	few	TRBJ2-5	ASSPGLAGGFQETQY
TRBV6-5	.	TRBJ1-2	ASSYGESRSNYGYT
TRBV11-2	.	TRBJ1-5	ARSLDQSIQPQH
TRBV4-1	.	TRBJ2-7	ASSRDEEGQTYEQY
TRBV11-2	.	TRBJ1-5	ASSLGRDGNSNQPQH
TRBV2	.	TRBJ2-3	ANSREYTDTQS
TRBV11-1	.	TRBJ1-1	ASSWIPVNTEAF
TRBV20-1	many	TRBJ2-3	SASQGGHYADTQY
TRBV5-4	once	TRBJ2-3	ASSLNQASTDTQY
TRBV20-1	many	TRBJ1-4	SAGPSTNEKLF
TRBV29-1	.	TRBJ1-1	SVEGTPNTEAF
TRBV11-3	.	TRBJ2-5	ACSPGLAGKGEIQY
TRBV12-3/TRBV12-4	.	TRBJ2-6	ASSTPSGANVLT
TRBV19	few	TRBJ1-5	ASSIGVGGLGNQPQH
TRBV12-3/TRBV12-4	.	TRBJ2-3	ASSPPLKADTQY
TRBV4-2	.	TRBJ2-1	INSQDPTGGYNEQF
TRBV10-3	.	.	AIRIAVQETQY
TRBV12-3/TRBV12-4	.	TRBJ2-7	TSSWVRGYEQY
TRBV29-1	once	TRBJ2-4	SVGLAGARY
TRBV4-2	many	TRBJ2-7	ASSQDLPSGDSYEQY
TRBV5-6	once	TRBJ1-4	ASSLCGQAGREKLF
TRBV12-3/TRBV12-4	many	TRBJ1-3	ASSLAAGVGNTIY
TRBV5-6	.	TRBJ1-1	ASSHNFLYRTDTEAF
TRBV28	.	TRBJ2-7	ASGSGTYEQY
TRBV29-1	.	TRBJ2-7	NVEDGTYEQY
TRBV20-1	.	TRBJ1-4	SVSVEANNEILF
TRBV11-2	.	TRBJ1-4	ASEQTGGNEKLF